The next 23 T cell receptor beta chains were all read from a single sample in a study of early T cells in non-severe SARS-CoV-2 infection. One entry per CDR3 protein, called by TCRdb with MiXCR from the 5' RACE reads. The table includes about 76,000 distinct CDR3 sequences, around 11% detected once. The sequencing sample was made of whole blood. These receptors were obtained from an adult who was a healthcare worker with PCR-confirmed SARS-CoV-2 infection or an uninfected control (not recorded which).

The chain recombines TRBV10-1 with TRBJ2-7, with 9 nucleotides matching TRBD1. Germline V gene sequence: CDR1 WNHNN, CDR2 SYGVQD (reference sequence). With V trimmed by 3 bases and J by 4 bases, 4 bases remained unmatched. This CDR3 spans 14 amino acids. As DNA, the CDR3 is TGCGCCAGCAGTGATCCCGGGACAGGGTACGAGCAGTACTTC. The encoded protein is CASSDPGTGYEQYF.

In its sample, this clonotype was seen a few times. The chain combines TRBV7-6 with TRBJ2-3; 12 bases align to TRBD1. The CDR3 has 16 amino acids. The V segment lost 5 bases and the J segment 2 bases; nucleotides outside the gene matches: 5. The germline gives CDR1 SGHVS, CDR2 FNYEAQ. The CDR3 loop is CASSRWGQGATDTQYF. The CDR3 nucleotides read TGTGCCAGCAGCCGTTGGGGACAGGGGGCCACAGATACGCAGTATTTT.

The chain combines TRBV20-1 with TRBJ2-3, with 8 bases lining up with TRBD1. Germline trimming cut 7 bases from V and 4 bases from J; bases unmatched to any gene: 10. Germline-derived CDR1 and CDR2 are DFQATT and SNEGSKA (reference sequence). This CDR3 is built from 14 residues. CDR3 loop: CSGERTGYPDTQYF. CDR3 sequence (DNA): TGCAGTGGAGAACGGACAGGGTATCCAGATACGCAGTATTTT.

In this sample, this clonotype turned up many times. The chain carries TRBV27 and TRBJ1-2, with 8 bases lining up with TRBD1. The CDR3 has 15 amino acids. Germline CDR1 MNHEY, CDR2 SMNVEV (reference sequence). The V segment lost 5 bases and the J segment 4 bases; nucleotides outside the gene matches: 9. The CDR3 bases are TGTGCCAGCAGTCCCAGGACAGGGCCGACCTATGGCTACACCTTC. It codes for CASSPRTGPTYGYTF.

This clonotype appeared a few times. The rearrangement uses TRBV5-8 and TRBJ2-5; unclear D gene. The V end lost 8 bases, the J end lost 5 bases, and 13 bases lay between the germline ends. This CDR3 spans 12 amino acids. Germline V gives CDR1 SGHTS, CDR2 YDEGEE. CDR3: CASSQSEETQYF. The CDR3 region has the DNA TGTGCCAGTAGCCAAAGCGAGGAGACCCAGTACTTC.

This clonotype has ten or more counts. The chain has TRBV11-2 and TRBJ2-1; 16 positions agree with TRBD2. The J segment lost 7 bases and the V segment lost 1 base, leaving 7 bases of the junction unmatched. CDR3 size: 18 residues. In germline, CDR1 is SGHAT, CDR2 FQNNGV. The DNA of the CDR3 is TGTGCCAGCAGCTTAGGAAGGGGACTAGCGGGGGGGCCGAATGAGCAGTTCTTC. It codes for CASSLGRGLAGGPNEQFF.

This clonotype appeared a few times. This sequence joins TRBV6-5 and TRBJ2-5, with a tentative D call TRBD2 (6 bases). The CDR3 runs to 15 residues. V was trimmed by 2 bases and J by 1 base, leaving 11 bases between them. Germline V lookup: CDR1 MNHEY, CDR2 SVGAGI. CDR3 in amino acids: CASSYVADVQETQYF. The CDR3 bases are TGTGCCAGCAGTTACGTAGCGGACGTCCAAGAGACCCAGTACTTC.

This clonotype has just a few counts. CDR3 sequence (DNA): TGTGCCAGCAGTGAACCCGCGGGTACTTCGTACGGCTACACCTTC. Translating it yields CASSEPAGTSYGYTF. The chain joins TRBV25-1 to TRBJ1-2; no clear D. The CDR3 consists of 15 residues. Deletions cut 2 bases from V and 8 bases from J, with 18 bases between. Germline lookup yields CDR1 MGHDK and CDR2 SYGVNS.

This clonotype has a handful of counts. The chain recombines TRBV9 with TRBJ2-5; 10 positions agree with TRBD1. The CDR3 sequence is 16 residues long. Trimming removed 0 bases from V and 4 bases from J; junction bases left unmatched: 6. Germline V gene data show CDR1 as SGDLS and CDR2 as YYNGEE. The CDR3 nucleotides are TGTGCCAGCAGCGTAGGTCCGGGACAGGGGTTAGAGACCCAGTACTTC. This encodes CASSVGPGQGLETQYF.

This chain joins TRBV4-1 and TRBJ1-5, with D possibly matching TRBD1 (6 bases). The ends were cut back, 4 bases at V and 6 bases at J, with 16 bases in the middle. CDR1 is MGHRA, CDR2 YSYEKL, per germline. CDR3 length: 15 amino acids. CDR3 DNA sequence: TGCGCCAGCAGCCTACAGGGAGTCCCCGGTCAGCCCCAGCATTTT. Amino acids: CASSLQGVPGQPQHF.

This clonotype showed up just a few times. The V call is TRBV2, the J call TRBJ1-2; no firm D call. The ends were cut back, 5 bases at V and 0 bases at J, with 13 bases in the middle. CDR3 size: 15 residues. Germline V gene lookup returns CDR1 SNHLY and CDR2 FYNNEI. CDR3 in amino acids: CASSLLTVANYGYTF. The CDR3 nucleotides are TGTGCCAGCAGTCTATTGACCGTCGCTAACTATGGCTACACCTTC. Full variable domain (missing parts from reference TRBV2 and TRBJ1-2): EPEVTQTPSHQVTQMGQEVILRCVPISNHLYFYWYRQILGQKVEFLVSFYNNEISEKSEIFDDQFSVERPDGSNFTLKIRSTKLEDSAMYFCASSLLTVANYGYTFGSGTRLTVV.

This clonotype has more than one count but fewer than ten. The chain is built from TRBV5-1 and TRBJ2-3, with D tentatively TRBD1 (6 bases). Germline lookup yields CDR1 SGHRS and CDR2 YFSETQ. The CDR3 length is 15 residues. Trimming left V 3 bases short and J 6 bases short, with 17 bases between. CDR3 residues: CASSSQGKSGDTQYF. CDR3 bases: TGCGCCAGCAGCTCACAGGGTAAAAGTGGGGATACGCAGTATTTT.

The gene calls are TRBV2 and TRBJ2-7; TRBD2 matches 7 bases. This CDR3 spans 15 amino acids. Germline loops: CDR1 SNHLY, CDR2 FYNNEI. V was clipped by 2 bases and J by 5 bases; unmatched bases: 9. Here the CDR3 DNA reads TGTGCCAGCAGTGAACCCCGGCGGCGGGGGAACGAGCAGTACTTC. It encodes CASSEPRRRGNEQYF.

The sample holds a few counts of this clonotype. This chain links TRBV7-2 with TRBJ1-2; unclear D gene. The CDR3 totals 14 residues. The germline V gene has CDR1 SGHTA and CDR2 FQGNSA. The germline V and J ends were trimmed by 0 bases and 2 bases, with 7 bases remaining between them. Here the CDR3 DNA reads TGTGCCAGCAGCTTAGCCGTCACAAACTATGGCTACACCTTC. Encoded protein: CASSLAVTNYGYTF.

At least ten counts were recorded for this clonotype. The rearrangement joins TRBV9 to TRBJ1-5; TRBD1 matches 10 bases. V was pared by 3 bases and J by 6 bases, with 3 bases of the junction left unmatched. This CDR3 has 14 residues. Germline V gene lookup returns CDR1 SGDLS and CDR2 YYNGEE. CDR3 DNA sequence: TGTGCCAGCAGCGATGGACAGGGGGGTCAGCCCCAGCATTTT. It specifies CASSDGQGGQPQHF.

This clonotype appeared a few times. The chain links TRBV7-2 to TRBJ2-7; perhaps TRBD2 as D (6 bases). Looked up from germline, CDR1 is SGHTA and CDR2 is FQGNSA. Trimming took 4 bases from V and 4 from J, leaving 17 bases between them. This CDR3 comprises 15 residues. CDR3 nucleotide sequence: TGTGCCAGCAGCTCGGTCCTCGGGGGTAGTTACGAGCAGTACTTC. Translated: CASSSVLGGSYEQYF.

A few counts support this clonotype. The gene calls are TRBV9 and TRBJ2-2; D is ambiguous. Germline V gene data show CDR1 as SGDLS and CDR2 as YYNGEE. This CDR3 is 12 amino acids long. The V gene lost 3 bases and the J gene lost 5 bases, with 5 bases spanning the gap. CDR3 DNA: TGTGCCAGCAGCGCCTTGACCGGGGAGCTGTTTTTT. Its translation: CASSALTGELFF.

V gene TRBV6-7 combines with J gene TRBJ1-4, with D unclear. TRBV6-7 is recorded as an ORF, its role being uncertain. V gave up 8 bases and J gave up 5 bases, with 6 bases separating them. The CDR3 sequence is 11 residues long. The CDR3 sequence is CASGGNEKLFF. CDR3 DNA sequence: TGTGCCAGCGGCGGGAATGAAAAACTGTTTTTT.

This clonotype has a count of ten or more. The gene calls are TRBV5-4 and TRBJ1-2; 9 bases are shared with TRBD1. V was clipped by 3 bases and J by 7 bases; unmatched bases: 16. The germline V gene encodes CDR1 SGHNT and CDR2 YYREEE (reference sequence). There are 17 residues in the CDR3. CDR3 loop: CASSYPGQGALGGGYTF. The CDR3 DNA reads as TGTGCCAGCAGCTATCCGGGACAGGGTGCCCTAGGGGGTGGCTACACCTTC.

V usage is TRBV6-1 and J usage is TRBJ1-3; the D is unclear. Germline CDR1 is MNHNS and CDR2 is SASEGT. The CDR3 has 15 amino acids. Trimming stripped 0 bases from V and 4 bases from J, with 10 bases between. The CDR3 coding sequence is TGTGCCAGCAGTGAAGCGGCTTTGAGAGGAAACACCATATATTTT. This encodes CASSEAALRGNTIYF.

This clonotype was seen ten or more times. The chain links TRBV3-1 to TRBJ1-2, with a weak D call TRBD1 (5 bases). The V gene's germline CDR1 is LGHDT and CDR2 YNNKEL (reference sequence). The CDR3 has 14 residues. The V gene lost 0 bases and the J gene lost 7 bases, with 12 bases spanning the gap. CDR3 sequence (DNA): TGTGCCAGCAGCCAAGATAGGGGAGGGGTTGGCTACACCTTC. Residues: CASSQDRGGVGYTF.

The J gene is TRBJ2-3, the V gene TRBV4-2, with 16 bases aligning to TRBD2. The junction had 7 bases not matched to a gene; V was cut back by 0 bases and J by 1 base. Germline V gene sequence: CDR1 LGHNA, CDR2 YNFKEQ. The CDR3 sequence is 20 residues long. CDR3 loop: CASSQEGLAGGVKRTDTQYF. In DNA form, the CDR3 reads TGTGCCAGCAGCCAAGAGGGACTAGCGGGGGGGGTGAAACGCACAGATACGCAGTATTTT.

A few counts support this clonotype. The chain uses TRBV20-1 and TRBJ2-1; D possibly corresponds to TRBD1 (5 bases). This CDR3 region has 12 residues. With 5 bases removed from V and 1 base from J, the gap between germline ends came to 6 bases. Germline assignment: CDR1 DFQATT and CDR2 SNEGSKA (reference sequence). The CDR3 DNA reads as TGCAGTGCTTACAGGTCCTACAATGAGCAGTTCTTC. As protein: CSAYRSYNEQFF.